This TCR beta chain was sequenced during a study of T-cell reconstitution after alpha-beta-depleted transplantation in children. This CDR3 has 17 residues. V was clipped by 5 bases and J by 0 bases, with 20 bases between them. Germline-derived CDR1 and CDR2 are DFQATT and SNEGSKA (reference sequence). Unique molecular identifiers were incorporated when the TCRbeta library was constructed. TCRdb re-called the PCR reads with MiXCR, one entry per CDR3 protein. The table shows around 380,000 distinct CDR3 sequences, with about a tenth occurring only once. This clonotype has only a few counts. The sequencing here drew on PBMCs from the stem cell graft donor, taken from the stem cell graft. The V call is TRBV20-1, the J call TRBJ2-1, with D perhaps matching TRBD2 (5 bases). The receptor comes from a human donor who donated a stem cell graft to a child with acute myeloid leukemia. The CDR3, as DNA: TGCAGTGCTTATAGAACGGCCCACCGGGACTCCTACAATGAGCAGTTCTTC. As protein: CSAYRTAHRDSYNEQFF.